Listed below are T cell receptor beta chains from one sample, sequenced in a study of identical twins. TCRdb independently ran MiXCR on the 5' RACE reads; one entry per CDR3 protein. The sample has 1.5 million to 2 million distinct CDR3 sequences; around 29% are singletons. The sample taken for sequencing was cord blood. All receptors derive from a newborn girl in good health. CDR3s include the opening cysteine and the closing phenylalanine or tryptophan. Fields, in order: CDR3 length, J gene, D gene, V gene, CDR3 protein. D genes are given only for firm matches.

14,TRBJ2-4,.,TRBV28,CASSLGILGNIQYF
16,TRBJ2-3,TRBD2,TRBV11-1,CASSYPLLAGTDTQYF
15,.,.,TRBV20-1,CSVLAVRSSYNEQYF
15,TRBJ2-5,TRBD1,TRBV12-3/TRBV12-4,CASSPLGQGTYGQYF
14,TRBJ1-2,.,TRBV27,CASGQGTLNYGYTF
14,TRBJ1-5,TRBD1,TRBV5-6,CASSLKTGGQPQHF
14,TRBJ1-1,.,TRBV20-1,CSARRPTGNTEAFF
12,TRBJ1-6,TRBD1,TRBV12-3/TRBV12-4,CASRQGERPLHF
14,TRBJ2-3,TRBD2,TRBV29-1,CSVDIMGLADTQYF
15,TRBJ1-2,.,TRBV20-1,CSARDVGGTNYGYTF
16,TRBJ2-3,TRBD2,TRBV7-8,CASSLTRLAGTDTQYF
16,TRBJ2-5,.,TRBV11-1,CASSLGRTSPWETQYF
18,TRBJ2-1,TRBD2,TRBV4-2,CASSQDSPTSGSGDEQFF
16,TRBJ2-6,.,TRBV5-1,CASSLIQNSGANVLTF
13,TRBJ1-2,.,TRBV20-1,CSATDGSNYGYTF
15,TRBJ2-1,TRBD2,TRBV28,CASRPSGSSYNEQFF
13,TRBJ2-5,TRBD2,TRBV29-1,CSGDAGVQETQYF
16,TRBJ2-3,TRBD2,TRBV7-2,CASSLLAGAPTDTQYF
15,TRBJ2-1,.,TRBV5-1,CASSLAQGLYNEQFF
16,TRBJ1-2,.,TRBV12-3/TRBV12-4,CASSCGLTPGLRGYTF
15,TRBJ1-2,.,TRBV9,CASSAYRKTNYGYTF
14,TRBJ1-2,TRBD1,TRBV20-1,CSATDRKANYGYTF
17,TRBJ2-4,TRBD1,TRBV5-1,CASSLEPGQGSKNIQYF
13,TRBJ2-7,.,TRBV25-1,CASSAYGSYEQYF
16,TRBJ2-5,.,TRBV7-2,CASSAGLSWYQETQYF
14,TRBJ2-7,.,TRBV12-3/TRBV12-4,CASSFGDNSYEQYF
12,TRBJ2-3,TRBD2,TRBV20-1,CGATRGADTQYF